Presented here are 10 T cell receptor beta chains from one specimen sequenced in a study of response to subunit inactivated influenza vaccine. TCRdb itself ran the RT-PCR reads through MiXCR, one entry per CDR3 protein. The sample holds about 800,000 distinct CDR3 sequences, around 20% seen once. Here the sequenced sample was PBMCs from blood, taken about 5 days after vaccination. All receptors derive from a middle-aged man who received an inactivated influenza vaccine.

The sample holds a few counts of this clonotype. The chain is built from TRBV10-3 and TRBJ1-2; D remains unclear. The CDR3 is 14 amino acids. Germline-derived CDR1 and CDR2 are ENHRY and SYGVKD. Trimming took off 0 bases at V and 3 bases at J, with 8 bases between the two ends. The CDR3 region has the DNA TGTGCCATCAGTGAGTCCGTGACTCACTATGGCTACACCTTC. Translated, it gives CAISESVTHYGYTF.

This clonotype appeared a few times. The rearrangement joins TRBV7-9 to TRBJ1-6, with 7 bases lining up with TRBD1. Germline V CDR1 and CDR2: SEHNR, FQNEAQ (reference sequence). This CDR3 has 14 residues. Trimming removed 4 bases from V and 8 bases from J; junction bases left unmatched: 5. CDR3 region: CASSSGQVDSPLHF. CDR3 in DNA: TGTGCCAGCAGCTCCGGACAGGTGGATTCACCCCTCCACTTT.

Turning to this clonotype: One end of the junction is discordant with germline, which a read error may explain. The chain combines TRBV12-3 or TRBV12-4 with TRBJ2-7; the match to TRBD2 covers 12 bases. The CDR3 is made up of 15 amino acids. The CDR3 nucleotides read TGTGGCAGCAGTTTGTCTAGCGGGGGGGCCTACGAGCAGTACTTC. Residues: CGSSLSSGGAYEQYF.

The chain recombines TRBV3-1 with TRBJ1-4; D not resolved. V shed 0 bases and J shed 8 bases, with 7 bases lying between them. The CDR3 extends over 13 amino acids. Germline V gene data show CDR1 as LGHDT and CDR2 as YNNKEL (reference sequence). CDR3 sequence (DNA): TGTGCCAGCAGCCAAGAAGTGAGCGAAAAACTGTTTTTT. As protein: CASSQEVSEKLFF.

The J gene is TRBJ2-1, the V gene TRBV20-1; 10 bases map to TRBD2. Germline V gives CDR1 DFQATT, CDR2 SNEGSKA (reference sequence). The J segment lost 5 bases and the V segment lost 8 bases, leaving 6 bases of the junction unmatched. The CDR3 loop spans 13 amino acids. This CDR3 is CSTQRGGNNEQFF. The CDR3 bases are TGCAGTACACAGCGGGGGGGTAACAATGAGCAGTTCTTC.

The chain links TRBV7-2 to TRBJ2-3, with 7 bases lining up with TRBD2. Germline V gives CDR1 SGHTA, CDR2 FQGNSA. V was clipped by 2 bases and J by 0 bases; unmatched bases: 2. CDR3 length: 15 amino acids. The CDR3 DNA reads TGTGCCAGCAGCTTACGGGGGGTTAGCACAGATACGCAGTATTTT. Amino acids: CASSLRGVSTDTQYF.

This clonotype occurred a few times. This sequence joins TRBV9 and TRBJ1-2, with 7 bases aligning to TRBD1. V was clipped by 4 bases and J by 7 bases; unmatched bases: 16. This CDR3 has 16 residues. Germline V gives CDR1 SGDLS, CDR2 YYNGEE. The CDR3 bases are TGTGCCAGCAGCCCCCCGAGACAGGGAGCCTTGGGTGGCTACACCTTC. This codes for CASSPPRQGALGGYTF.

V usage is TRBV6-5 and J usage is TRBJ2-1; no clear D. Germline V lookup: CDR1 MNHEY, CDR2 SVGAGI. This CDR3 is built from 11 residues. The V end was cut by 2 bases, the J end by 9 bases, with 5 bases between. CDR3 amino acids: CASSYLGEQFF. As DNA, the CDR3 is TGTGCCAGCAGTTACCTTGGTGAGCAGTTCTTC.

This clonotype was seen at least ten times. The chain couples TRBV4-3 to TRBJ2-7; perhaps TRBD2 as D (5 bases). CDR1 and CDR2 (germline): LGHNA, YSLEER. V gave up 1 base and J gave up 0 bases, with 7 bases separating them. The CDR3 has 14 amino acids. The CDR3 here is CASSQVGSSYEQYF. Written as DNA, the CDR3 is TGCGCCAGCAGCCAAGTTGGGAGCTCCTACGAGCAGTACTTC.

This clonotype was picked up one time. The rearrangement links TRBV20-1 to TRBJ1-5; D is undetermined. Trimming took off 2 bases at V and 4 bases at J, with 6 bases between the two ends. CDR1 and CDR2 from the germline V gene are DFQATT and SNEGSKA (reference sequence). The CDR3 is 12 residues long. CDR3 coding DNA: TGCAGTGCTAGAACCCTAAATCAGCCCCAGCATTTT. Translation: CSARTLNQPQHF.